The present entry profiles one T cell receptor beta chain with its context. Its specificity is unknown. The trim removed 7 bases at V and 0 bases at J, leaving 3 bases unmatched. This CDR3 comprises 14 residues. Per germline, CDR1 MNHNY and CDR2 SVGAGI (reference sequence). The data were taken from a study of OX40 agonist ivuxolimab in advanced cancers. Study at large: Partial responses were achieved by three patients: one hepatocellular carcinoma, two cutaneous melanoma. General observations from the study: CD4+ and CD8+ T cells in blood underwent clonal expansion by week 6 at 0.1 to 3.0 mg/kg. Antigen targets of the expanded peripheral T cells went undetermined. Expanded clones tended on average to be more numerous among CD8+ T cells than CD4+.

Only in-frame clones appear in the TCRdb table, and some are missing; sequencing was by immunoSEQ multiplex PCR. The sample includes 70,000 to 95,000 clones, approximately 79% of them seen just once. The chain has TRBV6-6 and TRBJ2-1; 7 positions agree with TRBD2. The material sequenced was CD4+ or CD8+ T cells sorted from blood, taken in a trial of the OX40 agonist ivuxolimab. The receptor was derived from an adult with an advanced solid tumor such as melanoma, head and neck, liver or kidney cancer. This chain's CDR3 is CASNGGSSYNEQFF. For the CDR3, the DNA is TGTGCCAGCAATGGCGGGAGCTCCTACAATGAGCAGTTCTTC.